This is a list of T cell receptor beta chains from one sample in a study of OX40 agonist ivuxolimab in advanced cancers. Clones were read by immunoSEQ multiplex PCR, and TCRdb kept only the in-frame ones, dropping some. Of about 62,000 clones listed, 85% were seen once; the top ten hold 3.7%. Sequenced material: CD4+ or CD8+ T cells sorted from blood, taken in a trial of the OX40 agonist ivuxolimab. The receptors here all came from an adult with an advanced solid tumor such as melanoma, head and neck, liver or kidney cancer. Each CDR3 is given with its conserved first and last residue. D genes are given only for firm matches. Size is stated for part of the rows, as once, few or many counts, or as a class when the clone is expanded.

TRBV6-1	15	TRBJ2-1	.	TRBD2	TGTGCCAGCACCTCGAGCGGGATTTTCGACAATGAGCAGTTCTTC	CASTSSGIFDNEQFF
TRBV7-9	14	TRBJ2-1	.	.	TGTGCCAGCAGCTCAAATAGTGTCTACAATGAGCAGTTCTTC	CASSSNSVYNEQFF
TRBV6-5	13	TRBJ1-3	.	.	TGTGCTACGGGGGGCTACTCTGGAAACACCATATATTTT	CATGGYSGNTIYF
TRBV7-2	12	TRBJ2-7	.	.	TGTGCCAGCAGCTTATATCCGGCTGAGCAGTACTTC	CASSLYPAEQYF
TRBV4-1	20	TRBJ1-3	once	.	TGCGCCAGCAGCCTGGCAGGGGTAGGGTCGACGAAAAAGTCCGGAAACACCATATATTTT	CASSLAGVGSTKKSGNTIYF
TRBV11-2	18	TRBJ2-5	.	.	TGTGCCAGCAGTTTCGACGCCGAGGGGATCGCGGACCAAGAGACCCAGTACTTC	CASSFDAEGIADQETQYF
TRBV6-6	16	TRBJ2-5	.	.	TGTGCCAGCAGTTTCTACCGTACAGCAGTACAAGAGACCCAGTACTTC	CASSFYRTAVQETQYF
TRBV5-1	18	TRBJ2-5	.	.	TGCGCCAGCAGCCCTGATCCATGGAGTCGGCCCGAGGGGGAGACCCAGTACTTC	CASSPDPWSRPEGETQYF
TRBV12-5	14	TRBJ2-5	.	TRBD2	TGTGCTAGTGGTTTGCTCTGGGAGGGGGAGACCCAGTACTTC	CASGLLWEGETQYF
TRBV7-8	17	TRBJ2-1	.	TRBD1	TGTGCCAGCAGCTTAGATATTCCGGGACAGGGAGGGAATGAGCAGTTCTTC	CASSLDIPGQGGNEQFF
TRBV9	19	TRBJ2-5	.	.	TGTGCCAGCAGCCCCTCTGGGGGTGTGGGATACGACCCCCAAGAGACCCAGTACTTC	CASSPSGGVGYDPQETQYF
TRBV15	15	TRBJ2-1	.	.	TGTGCCACCAGCAGACCCCGGACAGAATACAATGAGCAGTTCTTC	CATSRPRTEYNEQFF
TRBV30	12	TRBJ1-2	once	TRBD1	TGTGCCGCAGCCGGGACAGCTTATGGCTACACCTTC	CAAAGTAYGYTF
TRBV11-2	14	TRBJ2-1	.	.	TGTGCCAGCAGCTTAGAACGGGGCTACAATGAGCAGTTCTTC	CASSLERGYNEQFF
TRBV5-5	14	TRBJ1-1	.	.	TGTGCCAGCAGCTTGGTTGGGCAGAACACTGAAGCTTTCTTT	CASSLVGQNTEAFF
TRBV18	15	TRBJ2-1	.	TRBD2	TGTGCCAGCTCACCCTGGCAGGGAGGGAACAATGAGCAGTTCTTC	CASSPWQGGNNEQFF
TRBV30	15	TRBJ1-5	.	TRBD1	TGTGCCTGGTCGCGGGGGGGACAGGGTAGACAGCCCCAGCATTTT	CAWSRGGQGRQPQHF
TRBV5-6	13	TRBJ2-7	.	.	TGTGCCAGCAGCTCCAGGGCCGCCTTCGAGCAGTACTTC	CASSSRAAFEQYF
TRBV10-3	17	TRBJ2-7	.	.	TGTGCCATCCCCCTGCCGGCAGGGGGGTACCCCTCCTACGAGCAGTACTTC	CAIPLPAGGYPSYEQYF
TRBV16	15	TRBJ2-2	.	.	TGTGCCAGCAGCCAGGACGCCTTACATACCGGGGAGCTGTTTTTT	CASSQDALHTGELFF
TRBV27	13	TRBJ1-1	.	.	TGTGCCAGCAGTTTATCAGGAGAGCCTGAAGCTTTCTTT	CASSLSGEPEAFF
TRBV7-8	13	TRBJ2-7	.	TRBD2	TGTGCCAGCCATGGACTAGAGACCTACGAGCAGTACTTC	CASHGLETYEQYF
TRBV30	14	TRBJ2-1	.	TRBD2	TGTGCCTGGGCTTGGGGACTAGCGCTCAATGAGCAGTTCTTC	CAWAWGLALNEQFF
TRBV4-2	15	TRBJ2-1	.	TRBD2	TGTGCCAGCAGCCATCTAGCGGGAGGCGTCAATGAGCAGTTCTTC	CASSHLAGGVNEQFF
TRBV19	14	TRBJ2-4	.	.	TGTGCCAGTAGTACCTCTGCGGGGTCGGACATTCAGTACTTC	CASSTSAGSDIQYF
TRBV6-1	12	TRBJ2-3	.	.	TGTGCCAGCACGGGGAGAGGAGGCACGCAGTATTTT	CASTGRGGTQYF
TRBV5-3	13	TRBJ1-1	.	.	TGTGCCAGCAGCTTAGTTTCGGACACTGAAGCTTTCTTT	CASSLVSDTEAFF
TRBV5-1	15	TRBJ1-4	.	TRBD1	TGCGCCAGCAGCTCAACAGGGGCAACTAATGAAAAACTGTTTTTT	CASSSTGATNEKLFF
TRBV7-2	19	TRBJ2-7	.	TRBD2	TGTGCCAGCAGCTTACGCCTACTAGCGCTCGGGAAATCCTCCTACGAGCAGTACTTC	CASSLRLLALGKSSYEQYF
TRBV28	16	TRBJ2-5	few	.	TGTGCCAGCAGTTTATACCTAGCGCGTAGAGGGGAGACCCAGTACTTC	CASSLYLARRGETQYF
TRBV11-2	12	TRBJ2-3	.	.	TGTGCCAGCAGGAGGGGCGAGGATACGCAGTATTTT	CASRRGEDTQYF
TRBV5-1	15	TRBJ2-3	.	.	TGCGCCAGCAGAGTCCGCTATCAGGGAAGAGATACGCAGTATTTT	CASRVRYQGRDTQYF
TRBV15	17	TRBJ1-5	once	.	TGTGCCACCAGCAGAGATAACCGGGGAAGGAGCAATCAGCCCCAGCATTTT	CATSRDNRGRSNQPQHF
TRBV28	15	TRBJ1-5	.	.	TGTGCCAGCGAGAGAGGGGGAAATAGCAATCAGCCCCAGCATTTT	CASERGGNSNQPQHF
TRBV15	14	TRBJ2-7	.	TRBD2	TGTGCCACAGCGGGAGGATATGGCTCCTACGAGCAGTACTTC	CATAGGYGSYEQYF
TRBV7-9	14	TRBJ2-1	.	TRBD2	TGTGCCAGCAGTCATAGCGGGAGCCCCCATGAGCAGTTCTTC	CASSHSGSPHEQFF
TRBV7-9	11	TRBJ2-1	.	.	TGTGCCAGCAGCTTAGAAGGCGAGCAGTTCTTC	CASSLEGEQFF
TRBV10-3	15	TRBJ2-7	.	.	TGTGCCATCAGAACGGGACGGGTGCTAGACTACGAGCAGTACTTC	CAIRTGRVLDYEQYF
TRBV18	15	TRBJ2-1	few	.	TGTGCCAGCTCACCAGAGAGGAATCCTGACAATGAGCAGTTCTTC	CASSPERNPDNEQFF
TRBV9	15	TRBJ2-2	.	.	TGTGCCAGCAGCGCTCCGGGGAAGAACACCGGGGAGCTGTTTTTT	CASSAPGKNTGELFF
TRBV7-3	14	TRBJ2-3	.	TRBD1	TGTGCCAGCAGCTCGGGACAGGCGGCAGATACGCAGTATTTT	CASSSGQAADTQYF
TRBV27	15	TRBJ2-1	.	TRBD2	TGTGCCAGCACGGGTCCGGGACTAGCATCCAATGAGCAGTTCTTC	CASTGPGLASNEQFF
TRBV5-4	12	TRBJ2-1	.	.	TGTGCCAGCAGCCGTGGGGGCAATGAGCAGTTCTTC	CASSRGGNEQFF